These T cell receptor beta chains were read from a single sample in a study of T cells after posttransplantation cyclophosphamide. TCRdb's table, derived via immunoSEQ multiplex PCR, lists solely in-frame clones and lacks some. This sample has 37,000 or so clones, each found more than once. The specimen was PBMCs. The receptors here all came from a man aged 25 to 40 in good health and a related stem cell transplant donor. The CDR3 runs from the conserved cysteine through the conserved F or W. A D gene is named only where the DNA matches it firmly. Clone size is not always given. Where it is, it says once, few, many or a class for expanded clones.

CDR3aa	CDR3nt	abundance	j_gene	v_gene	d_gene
CASSSGQGAAGGYTF	TGCGCCAGCAGCTCGGGACAGGGGGCAGCGGGAGGCTACACCTTC	many	TRBJ1-2	TRBV5-1	TRBD1
CASSQFTGGGYTF	TGCGCCAGCAGCCAATTTACAGGGGGAGGCTACACCTTC	many	TRBJ1-2	TRBV4-3	TRBD1
CASTTKGVGSRIKTQYF	TGTGCCAGCACCACAAAGGGGGTTGGGAGTAGGATAAAGACCCAGTACTTC	many	TRBJ2-5	TRBV6-2/TRBV6-3	NA
CASSSIRALEQFF	TGTGCCAGCAGCTCCATCAGGGCGCTCGAGCAGTTCTTC	NA	TRBJ2-1	TRBV11-2	NA
CASSPRQGFYGYTF	TGTGCCAGCAGCCCCCGACAGGGGTTCTATGGCTACACCTTC	many	TRBJ1-2	TRBV6-5	TRBD1
CASRLALTEAFF	TGTGCAAGTCGCTTAGCGCTAACTGAAGCTTTCTTT	many	TRBJ1-1	TRBV11-3	NA
CASSLRPGSGGYTDTQYF	TGTGCCAGCAGTCTCCGTCCGGGGAGCGGGGGATACACAGATACGCAGTATTTT	few	TRBJ2-3	TRBV27	TRBD2
CASTQRDTGNYEQYF	TGTGCCAGCACCCAACGGGATACGGGGAACTACGAGCAGTACTTC	many	TRBJ2-7	TRBV6-6	NA
CASSPVQGANNEQFF	TGTGCCAGCAGTCCAGTACAGGGGGCCAACAATGAGCAGTTCTTC	many	TRBJ2-1	TRBV12-3/TRBV12-4	TRBD1
CASSLGNGEGYTF	TGTGCCAGCAGCTTAGGCAACGGGGAGGGCTACACCTTC	many	TRBJ1-2	TRBV13	NA
CASSQDWGGGFYEQYF	TGTGCCAGCAGCCAAGATTGGGGCGGGGGGTTCTACGAGCAGTACTTC	many	TRBJ2-7	TRBV4-2	TRBD2
CASSPGQGAYNEQFF	TGTGCCAGCAGCCCCGGACAGGGGGCGTACAATGAGCAGTTCTTC	many	TRBJ2-1	TRBV9	TRBD1
CASSQARGDYEQYF	TGCGCCAGCAGCCAAGCCCGGGGGGACTACGAGCAGTACTTC	many	TRBJ2-7	TRBV4-3	TRBD2
CASSLTGGISYEQYF	TGTGCCAGCAGCCTGACAGGGGGAATTAGCTACGAGCAGTACTTC	many	TRBJ2-7	TRBV7-3	TRBD1
CASSMTETEAFF	TGCGCCAGCAGCATGACAGAGACTGAAGCTTTCTTT	many	TRBJ1-1	TRBV5-1	NA